These 26 T cell receptor beta chains were sequenced from one sample in a study of blood T cell repertoires in COVID-19. Sequencing used immunoSEQ multiplex PCR; TCRdb keeps in-frame clones, though not all of them. Of some 190,000 clones detected, over 75% appear once; the ten largest clones hold 6.9%. The source material was peripheral blood. The receptors derive from an elderly man with COVID-19, enrolled during active disease.

V is TRBV5-6 and J is TRBJ2-5; 12 bases align to TRBD2. The CDR3 totals 16 residues. Germline V CDR1 and CDR2: SGHDT, YYEEEE. V was clipped by 1 base and J by 1 base; unmatched bases: 2. CDR3 in DNA: TGTGCCAGCAGCTTGATGACTAGCGGGGGCCAAGAGACCCAGTACTTC. This sequence encodes CASSLMTSGGQETQYF.

V is TRBV10-3 and J is TRBJ2-7; 9 positions agree with TRBD1. The CDR3 runs to 16 residues. Germline-derived CDR1 and CDR2 are ENHRY and SYGVKD. V lost 0 bases and J lost 1; bases outside the gene matches: 4. The CDR3 DNA is TGTGCCATCAGTGAGTCAGCGACAGGGGGTTCCTACGAGCAGTACTTC. This gives the protein CAISESATGGSYEQYF.

V is TRBV28 and J is TRBJ1-2, with D possibly being TRBD1 (5 bases). V gave up 8 bases and J gave up 3 bases, with 10 bases separating them. Germline V gene lookup returns CDR1 MDHEN and CDR2 SYDVKM. CDR3 size: 12 residues. CDR3 bases: TGTGCCAGCTTGGGACTGTACTATGGCTACACCTTC. It is translated as CASLGLYYGYTF.

The gene calls are TRBV2 and TRBJ1-3, with D perhaps TRBD1 (5 bases). Trimming took 9 bases from V and 4 from J, leaving 25 bases between them. Germline V gene data show CDR1 as SNHLY and CDR2 as FYNNEI. This CDR3 spans 17 amino acids. CDR3 in amino acids: CASIAGLPSLSGNTIYF. CDR3 DNA sequence: TGTGCCAGTATCGCGGGACTTCCGAGCCTTTCGGGAAACACCATATATTTT.

The chain couples TRBV15 to TRBJ2-7, with a tentative D call TRBD2 (6 bases). The CDR3 is 17 amino acids. V lost 0 bases and J 0 bases, leaving 15 bases between the germline ends. CDR1 is LNHNV and CDR2 is YYDKDF in the germline V gene (reference sequence). CDR3 DNA: TGTGCCACCAGCAGAGATCCACGGGGGTCTAGCTCCTACGAGCAGTACTTC. This sequence encodes CATSRDPRGSSSYEQYF.

This clone was recorded only once. The chain recombines TRBV4-2 with TRBJ1-2; the D is unclear. This CDR3 contains 13 residues. Trimming cost V 1 base and J 8 bases, with 11 bases left between them. Germline lookup yields CDR1 LGHNA and CDR2 YNFKEQ. The CDR3 loop reads CASSQGHREGYTF. CDR3 sequence (DNA): TGTGCCAGCAGCCAAGGGCACCGGGAGGGCTACACCTTC.

The CDR3 sequence: CASSLASGGSGNTIYF. CDR3 nucleotides: TGTGCCAGCAGCTTAGCTTCAGGGGGCTCTGGAAACACCATATATTTT. The chain uses TRBV7-2 and TRBJ1-3; 7 nucleotides match TRBD1. The germline gives CDR1 SGHTA, CDR2 FQGNSA. This CDR3 has 16 residues. Trimming at V came to 0 bases and at J to 0 bases, leaving 2 bases not matched to a gene.

This sequence joins TRBV27 and TRBJ1-2; D perhaps matches TRBD1 (5 bases). V was trimmed by 3 bases and J by 0 bases, leaving 5 bases between them. The germline gives CDR1 MNHEY, CDR2 SMNVEV (reference sequence). The CDR3 sequence is 13 residues long. CDR3 bases: TGTGCCAGCAGTTTCAGGGCTAACTATGGCTACACCTTC. Residues: CASSFRANYGYTF.

The chain employs TRBV7-2 and TRBJ1-5; 11 nucleotides match TRBD1. CDR1 and CDR2 (germline): SGHTA, FQGNSA. With 5 bases clipped from V and 7 bases from J, the junction kept 7 bases outside the gene matches. This CDR3 is built from 15 residues. The CDR3 DNA reads as TGTGCCAGCAGCACGGGGGGACAGGGGGTCCAGCCCCAGCATTTT. It codes for CASSTGGQGVQPQHF. The whole variable domain, filled in from reference TRBV7-2 and TRBJ1-5, reads GAGVSQSPSNKVTEKGKDVELRCDPISGHTALYWYRQSLGQGLEFLIYFQGNSAPDKSGLPSDRFSAERTGGSVSTLTIQRTQQEDSAVYLCASSTGGQGVQPQHFGDGTRLSIL.

This sequence joins TRBV15 and TRBJ1-5, with D hard to call. This CDR3 comprises 12 residues. Germline lookup yields CDR1 LNHNV and CDR2 YYDKDF (reference sequence). V was pared by 3 bases and J by 5 bases, with 5 bases between. The CDR3 sequence: CATSSQDQPQHF. CDR3 DNA: TGTGCCACCAGCAGTCAGGATCAGCCCCAGCATTTT.

The CDR3: CASSATGGILNEQFF. The CDR3 region has the DNA TGTGCCAGCAGCGCTACAGGGGGGATCCTCAATGAGCAGTTCTTC. The V and J genes are TRBV11-2 and TRBJ2-1; TRBD1 matches at 8 bases. CDR1 is SGHAT, CDR2 FQNNGV, per germline. With 5 bases clipped from V and 6 bases from J, the junction kept 9 bases outside the gene matches. The CDR3 covers 15 residues.

J is TRBJ2-7 and V is TRBV4-1, with D hard to call. CDR3 length: 11 residues. V gave up 6 bases and J gave up 3 bases, with 6 bases separating them. CDR1 MGHRA and CDR2 YSYEKL come from the germline V gene. CDR3: CASRLVYEQYF. For the CDR3, the DNA is TGCGCCAGCAGATTAGTCTACGAGCAGTACTTC.

The genes are TRBV5-1 and TRBJ1-1; the match to TRBD1 covers 9 bases. V shed 7 bases and J 4 bases; nucleotides not matched to a gene: 14. Germline V gives CDR1 SGHRS, CDR2 YFSETQ. This CDR3 has 16 amino acids. CDR3 protein: CASSFGDREYFTEAFF. Here the CDR3 DNA reads TGCGCCAGCTCCTTTGGGGACAGGGAATATTTCACTGAAGCTTTCTTT.

The chain couples TRBV7-8 to TRBJ1-4; no definite D call. Germline CDR1 SGHVS, CDR2 FQNEAQ. The CDR3 totals 16 residues. Trimming pared 1 base from V and 3 bases from J, leaving 12 bases between. CDR3 loop: CASSLDSGIPNEKLFF. CDR3 coding DNA: TGTGCCAGCAGCTTAGACTCCGGGATCCCTAATGAAAAACTGTTTTTT.

The chain links TRBV19 to TRBJ2-1; 9 positions match TRBD2. The germline CDR1 and CDR2 sequences are LNHDA and SQIVND (reference sequence). The CDR3 has 18 amino acids. Trimming removed 5 bases from V and 0 bases from J; junction bases left unmatched: 11. The CDR3 DNA sequence: TGTGCCAGTAGTGGTAGGGCTAGCGGGGCTAGCTCCTACAATGAGCAGTTCTTC. Translating it yields CASSGRASGASSYNEQFF. The whole variable domain, filled in from reference TRBV19 and TRBJ2-1, reads DGGITQSPKYLFRKEGQNVTLSCEQNLNHDAMYWYRQDPGQGLRLIYYSQIVNDFQKGDIAEGYSVSREKKESFPLTVTSAQKNPTAFYLCASSGRASGASSYNEQFFGPGTRLTVL.

DNA of the CDR3: TGTGCCACCAGCAGGGCGGGACAGGGGGCGAGAGACGAGCAGTACTTC. Amino acids: CATSRAGQGARDEQYF. The chain combines TRBV15 with TRBJ2-7; 12 nucleotides match TRBD1. The J segment lost 5 bases and the V segment lost 3 bases, leaving 8 bases of the junction unmatched. Germline lookup yields CDR1 LNHNV and CDR2 YYDKDF (reference sequence). The CDR3 has 16 residues.

The gene calls are TRBV3-1 (or the pseudogene TRBV3-2) and TRBJ2-1; weak D call: TRBD1 (6 bases). CDR1 and CDR2 (germline): LGHDT, YNNKEL (reference sequence). Trimming left V 1 base short and J 3 bases short, with 10 bases between. The CDR3 extends over 15 amino acids. The DNA for the CDR3 is TGTGCCAGCAGCCAAGCGGACAGATACTACAATGAGCAGTTCTTC. Encoded protein: CASSQADRYYNEQFF.

The CDR3 DNA reads TGCAGCGTTGAAGGGACGCGGGGATCCGAGAACACCGGGGAGCTGTTTTTT. Encoded protein: CSVEGTRGSENTGELFF. The V and J genes are TRBV29-1 and TRBJ2-2; D might be TRBD2 (6 bases). Trimming cost V 1 base and J 1 base, with 16 bases left between them. The CDR3 is 17 amino acids. Germline CDR1 SQVTM, CDR2 ANQGSEA.

The chain combines TRBV7-3 with TRBJ2-1; 8 nucleotides line up with TRBD2. The CDR3 is 14 amino acids. With 4 bases clipped from V and 6 bases from J, the junction kept 5 bases outside the gene matches. The germline V gene has CDR1 SGHTA and CDR2 FQGTGA. The CDR3, as DNA: TGTGCCAGCAGCTCCGGGACTAGATCCAATGAGCAGTTCTTC. Translating it yields CASSSGTRSNEQFF.

The rearrangement uses TRBV7-2 and TRBJ2-5, with 8 nucleotides matching TRBD1. V was pared by 7 bases and J by 4 bases, with 11 bases of the junction left unmatched. This CDR3 is built from 15 residues. Germline CDR1 reads SGHTA; CDR2 reads FQGNSA. CDR3 region: CASMKGPGTGETQYF. CDR3 DNA: TGTGCCAGCATGAAGGGGCCCGGGACAGGAGAGACCCAGTACTTC.

The gene calls are TRBV11-2 and TRBJ1-1, with 9 bases fitting TRBD1. The CDR3 spans 15 residues. The V segment lost 3 bases and the J segment 7 bases; nucleotides outside the gene matches: 9. The germline V gene encodes CDR1 SGHAT and CDR2 FQNNGV. The CDR3 region is CASSFCNRGLCEAFF. As DNA, the CDR3 is TGTGCCAGCAGCTTCTGTAACAGGGGGCTGTGTGAAGCTTTCTTT.

This chain links TRBV3-1 (or the pseudogene TRBV3-2) with TRBJ2-5, with 9 bases fitting TRBD2. Germline V gives CDR1 LGHDT, CDR2 YNNKEL (reference sequence). Unmatched junction bases numbered 5, after V lost 0 bases and J lost 3 bases. The CDR3 extends over 16 amino acids. The CDR3 sequence: CASSQDWGLAEETQYF. The CDR3 DNA follows: TGTGCCAGCAGCCAAGATTGGGGACTAGCAGAAGAGACCCAGTACTTC.

This clone appeared a few times. The V gene is TRBV4-3, the J gene TRBJ2-6, with TRBD1 matching 9 bases. V gave up 2 bases and J gave up 1 base; unmatched junction bases: 3. The germline V gene has CDR1 LGHNA and CDR2 YSLEER. The CDR3 is 17 residues long. CDR3 protein: CASSQNGQGSGANVLTF. As DNA, the CDR3 is TGCGCCAGCAGCCAAAACGGACAGGGGTCTGGGGCCAACGTCCTGACTTTC.

This chain links TRBV11-3 with TRBJ1-1, with TRBD1 as a possible D gene (6 bases). V shed 3 bases and J shed 1 base, with 18 bases lying between them. Germline V lookup: CDR1 SGHNT, CDR2 YENEEA. The CDR3 is made up of 17 amino acids. The CDR3 reads CASSLGGAAVQNTEAFF. The CDR3 nucleotides are TGTGCCAGCAGCTTGGGGGGGGCCGCGGTACAGAACACTGAAGCTTTCTTT.

In DNA form, the CDR3 reads TGTGCCAGCAGCTTCCCGACAGGGTATCTCACCGGGGAGCTGTTTTTT. As protein: CASSFPTGYLTGELFF. The chain uses TRBV27 and TRBJ2-2, with TRBD1 identical over 7 bases. The junction had 11 bases not matched to a gene; V was cut back by 6 bases and J by 4 bases. The CDR3 runs 16 residues. CDR1 and CDR2 (germline): MNHEY, SMNVEV (reference sequence).

This clone was picked up a small number of times. The rearrangement links TRBV28 to TRBJ1-2; no firm D call. Trimming took 6 bases from V and 1 from J, leaving 6 bases between them. Germline V gives CDR1 MDHEN, CDR2 SYDVKM. The CDR3 runs 12 residues. The CDR3 bases are TGTGCCAGCAGCCCCCTTAACTATGGCTACACCTTC. Translation gives CASSPLNYGYTF.